The clone carrying this T cell receptor (beta chain) was counted many times. Germline V CDR1 and CDR2: MNHEY, SMNVEV (reference sequence). This CDR3 is built from 15 residues. The junction had 13 bases not matched to a gene; V was cut back by 6 bases and J by 6 bases. Using a J-beta primer mix together with a sample-barcoded 5' primer, a second PCR was run for about 6 to 11 cycles. TCRdb ran MiXCR on the 5' RACE reads and lists one entry per CDR3 protein. This sample has over 1,500,000 distinct CDR3 sequences; 30% to 40% occur once, and the top ten carry roughly 24%. This specimen belongs to a study of blood T cells in healthy people across ages.

The sample taken for sequencing was blood. The genes are TRBV27 and TRBJ1-2; 7 bases line up with TRBD1. The origin of this receptor is a human donor in good health. This CDR3 reads CASRGGTDILDGYTF. Written as DNA, the CDR3 is TGTGCCAGCAGGGGCGGGACAGATATACTTGATGGCTACACCTTC.